The rows below give T cell receptor beta chains drawn from one sample of a study of cytomegalovirus exposure and HLA in healthy donors. Profiling relied on immunoSEQ multiplex PCR, and the TCRdb table lists in-frame clones only, not all of them. The table records approximately 79,000 clones, 60% to 85% of them present only once. Sequenced material: PBMCs. The receptors stem from a man aged 40-50 years in good health and CMV-seronegative. Both conserved end residues are part of each CDR3. A D gene is named only where the DNA matches it firmly. A clone size is listed for some rows: how often the clone was seen (once, few, many), or a class if it is expanded.

V: TRBV28; size: NA; J: TRBJ1-5; D: NA; DNA: TGTGCCAGCAGTTCCCAGGACAGCCTCAATCAGCCCCAGCATTTT; CDR3: CASSSQDSLNQPQHF
V: TRBV11-3; size: once; J: TRBJ2-1; D: NA; DNA: TGTGCCAGCAGCTTGGAGGGCTTTGTGGACAATGAGCAGTTCTTC; CDR3: CASSLEGFVDNEQFF
V: TRBV11-2; size: NA; J: TRBJ1-5; D: NA; DNA: TGTGCCAGCAGCTTAGGAAAAGGGGCGAATCAGCCCCAGCATTTT; CDR3: CASSLGKGANQPQHF
V: TRBV19; size: NA; J: TRBJ1-3; D: NA; DNA: TGTGCCAGTAGTGTGCTCAGCTCTGGAAACACCATATATTTT; CDR3: CASSVLSSGNTIYF
V: TRBV28; size: NA; J: TRBJ2-4; D: NA; DNA: TGTGCCAGCAGTTTTGAAAGGGACACAGCTTTAGTTCAGTACTTC; CDR3: CASSFERDTALVQYF
V: TRBV19; size: once; J: TRBJ1-2; D: TRBD1; DNA: TGTGCCAGCTCCATGGGGGACAGGGGTCGGAGCTATGGCTACACCTTC; CDR3: CASSMGDRGRSYGYTF
V: TRBV6-1; size: NA; J: TRBJ1-5; D: NA; DNA: TGTGCCAGCAGTGAAGCGGCAGGGTCGAATCAGCCCCAGCATTTT; CDR3: CASSEAAGSNQPQHF
V: TRBV28; size: NA; J: TRBJ1-1; D: NA; DNA: TGTGCCAGCAGTCCCCGGTCAAGAGAAGCTTTCTTT; CDR3: CASSPRSREAFF
V: TRBV5-4; size: few; J: TRBJ2-1; D: TRBD2; DNA: TGTGCCAGCAGCGGGGGTAGTAGCGGGAGGTTCAGAGGGCAGTTCTTC; CDR3: CASSGGSSGRFRGQFF
V: TRBV28; size: few; J: TRBJ2-4; D: TRBD2; DNA: TGTGCCAGCAGTTTAGGAGGACTAGCGGGATTTGTGGGGGGAAAAACGTTAGCCAAAAACATTCAGTACTTC; CDR3: CASSLGGLAGFVGGKTLAKNIQYF
V: TRBV2; size: NA; J: TRBJ1-1; D: TRBD1; DNA: TGTGCCAGCAGAAAAGTAGGACAGGGGGTGGGCACTGAAGCTTTCTTT; CDR3: CASRKVGQGVGTEAFF
V: TRBV19; size: NA; J: TRBJ2-1; D: NA; DNA: TGTGCCAGTAGTATAGATCTTGGGGGGGGCAATAAGCAGTTCTTC; CDR3: CASSIDLGGGNKQFF
V: TRBV9; size: NA; J: TRBJ2-1; D: NA; DNA: TGTGCCAGCAGCGTAGCACCCAGCTCCTACAATGAGCAGTTCTTC; CDR3: CASSVAPSSYNEQFF
V: TRBV6-5; size: NA; J: TRBJ1-3; D: NA; DNA: TGTGCCAGCAGTTACGGCCAGGGAAGAAACACCATATATTTT; CDR3: CASSYGQGRNTIYF
V: TRBV23-1; size: NA; J: TRBJ2-7; D: TRBD1; DNA: TGCGCCAGCAGTCAACCGGGACAGGGTCCCTACGAGCAGTACTTC; CDR3: CASSQPGQGPYEQYF
V: TRBV5-4; size: NA; J: TRBJ2-1; D: NA; DNA: TGTGCCAGCAGCTTGAGGATCCCGGGAGATGAGCAGTTCTTC; CDR3: CASSLRIPGDEQFF
V: TRBV18; size: NA; J: TRBJ1-1; D: NA; DNA: TGTGCCAGCTCACCACAGCAGGGGACGATGAACACTGAAGCTTTCTTT; CDR3: CASSPQQGTMNTEAFF
V: TRBV28; size: NA; J: TRBJ2-7; D: NA; DNA: TGTGCCAGCAGAAACAGGGAACAACCCTACGAGCAGTACTTC; CDR3: CASRNREQPYEQYF
V: TRBV9; size: NA; J: TRBJ1-1; D: NA; DNA: TGTGCCAGCAGCGTAGAGGGCAGGGGTGAAGCTTTCTTT; CDR3: CASSVEGRGEAFF
V: TRBV2; size: few; J: TRBJ2-1; D: NA; DNA: TGTGCGGGGGAGGACAATGAGCAGTTCTTC; CDR3: CAGEDNEQFF
V: TRBV5-6; size: NA; J: TRBJ1-2; D: NA; DNA: TGTGCCAGCAGCTTGGGACAGAACTATGGCTACACCTTC; CDR3: CASSLGQNYGYTF
V: TRBV19; size: NA; J: TRBJ2-7; D: TRBD1; DNA: TGTGCCAGTAGTCCCCGGACAGGGCCCTACGAGCAGTACTTC; CDR3: CASSPRTGPYEQYF
V: TRBV29-1; size: NA; J: TRBJ1-3; D: TRBD1; DNA: TGCAGCGGATCACAGGGGGGAGGAAACACCATATATTTT; CDR3: CSGSQGGGNTIYF
V: TRBV11-2; size: NA; J: TRBJ2-2; D: NA; DNA: TGTGCCAGCAGCCCGTACACCGGGGAGCTGTTTTTT; CDR3: CASSPYTGELFF
V: TRBV19; size: few; J: TRBJ2-1; D: TRBD2; DNA: TGTGCCAGTAGTATTGGGACTAGCGGGGGCAATGAGCAGTTCTTC; CDR3: CASSIGTSGGNEQFF
V: TRBV28; size: medium-sized; J: TRBJ1-1; D: TRBD1; DNA: TGTGCCAGCAGCAAACAGGGGGAGGTCACTGAAGCTTTCTTT; CDR3: CASSKQGEVTEAFF
V: TRBV28; size: NA; J: TRBJ1-2; D: NA; DNA: TGTGCCAGCAGTTTATATGGGGCTCAGAACTATGGCTACACCTTC; CDR3: CASSLYGAQNYGYTF
V: TRBV6-6; size: NA; J: TRBJ1-5; D: NA; DNA: TGTGCCAGCACCCCACGTCCAGGGGCAAACAATCAGCCCCAGCATTTT; CDR3: CASTPRPGANNQPQHF
V: TRBV5-1; size: NA; J: TRBJ2-7; D: TRBD2; DNA: TGCGCCAGCAGCTTGGAGGCGGGAGTGCCCGACGAGCAGTACTTC; CDR3: CASSLEAGVPDEQYF
V: TRBV28; size: NA; J: TRBJ2-1; D: NA; DNA: TGTGCCAGCAGTTTAATTCCCTTAGAGAATGAGCAGTTCTTC; CDR3: CASSLIPLENEQFF
V: TRBV19; size: once; J: TRBJ1-1; D: NA; DNA: TGTGCCAGTCGATTGCATGGACAGAACACTGAAGCTTTCTTT; CDR3: CASRLHGQNTEAFF
V: TRBV28; size: NA; J: TRBJ1-2; D: NA; DNA: TGTGCCAGCAGCCCAGGACAGCCATTTAACTATGGCTACACCTTC; CDR3: CASSPGQPFNYGYTF
V: TRBV11-2; size: NA; J: TRBJ1-1; D: NA; DNA: TGTGCCAGCAGCTTAGAGCCGGGGACTGAAGCTTTCTTT; CDR3: CASSLEPGTEAFF
V: TRBV27; size: NA; J: TRBJ2-7; D: NA; DNA: TGTGCCAGCAGTTTGGGCAGCACATACGAGCAGTACTTC; CDR3: CASSLGSTYEQYF
V: TRBV5-5; size: NA; J: TRBJ1-2; D: TRBD1; DNA: TGTGCCAGCAGCCAGTTACAGGGGCACTATGGCTACACCTTC; CDR3: CASSQLQGHYGYTF
V: TRBV6-5; size: NA; J: TRBJ2-7; D: TRBD2; DNA: TGTGCCAGCAGTTTGAAGGGACTAGCGGGAGTCTACGAGCAGTACTTC; CDR3: CASSLKGLAGVYEQYF
V: TRBV7-3; size: NA; J: TRBJ2-1; D: TRBD2; DNA: TGTGCCAGCAGCTTAATAGGGGCTAGCGGGAGCAATGAGCAGTTCTTC; CDR3: CASSLIGASGSNEQFF
V: TRBV7-9; size: NA; J: TRBJ1-3; D: NA; DNA: TGTGCCAGCAGCTTAGATGGCGGGTATGGAAACACCATATATTTT; CDR3: CASSLDGGYGNTIYF
V: TRBV5-6; size: NA; J: TRBJ2-1; D: TRBD2; DNA: TGTGCCAGCAGCTTGATCGGGGGAGGGATCGAGCAGTTCTTC; CDR3: CASSLIGGGIEQFF
V: TRBV6-1; size: NA; J: TRBJ1-2; D: NA; DNA: TGTGCCAGCAGTGAAACGGCAGGGGATGGCTACACCTTC; CDR3: CASSETAGDGYTF
V: TRBV9; size: NA; J: TRBJ2-7; D: TRBD1; DNA: TGTGCCAGCAGCGCATCAGGGGGCTACGAGCAGTACTTC; CDR3: CASSASGGYEQYF
V: TRBV7-9; size: NA; J: TRBJ2-1; D: NA; DNA: TGTGCCAGCAGGCACCAGGGAAGCAATGAGCAGTTCTTC; CDR3: CASRHQGSNEQFF
V: TRBV28; size: NA; J: TRBJ1-2; D: NA; DNA: TGTGCCGTGACACTTAACTATGGCTACACCTTC; CDR3: CAVTLNYGYTF